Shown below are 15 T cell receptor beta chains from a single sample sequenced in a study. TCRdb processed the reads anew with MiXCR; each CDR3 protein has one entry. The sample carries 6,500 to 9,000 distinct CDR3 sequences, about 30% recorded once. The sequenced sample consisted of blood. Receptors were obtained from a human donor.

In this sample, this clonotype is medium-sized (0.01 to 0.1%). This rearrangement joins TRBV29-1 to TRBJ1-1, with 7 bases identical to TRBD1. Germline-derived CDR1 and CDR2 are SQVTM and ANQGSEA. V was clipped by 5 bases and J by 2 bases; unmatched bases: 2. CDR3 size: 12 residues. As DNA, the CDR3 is TGCAGCGTTTGGGACAGAAACACTGAAGCTTTCTTT. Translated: CSVWDRNTEAFF.

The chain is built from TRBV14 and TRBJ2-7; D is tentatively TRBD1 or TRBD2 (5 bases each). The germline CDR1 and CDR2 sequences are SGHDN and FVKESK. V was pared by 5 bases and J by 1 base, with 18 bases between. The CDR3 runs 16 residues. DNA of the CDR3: TGTGCCAGCAGCGTTGTTCGCGTTGGGGGATCCTACGAGCAGTACTTC. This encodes CASSVVRVGGSYEQYF. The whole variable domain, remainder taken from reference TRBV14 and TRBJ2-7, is EAGVTQFPSHSVIEKGQTVTLRCDPISGHDNLYWYRRVMGKEIKFLLHFVKESKQDESGMPNNRFLAERTGGTYSTLKVQPAELEDSGVYFCASSVVRVGGSYEQYFGPGTRLTVT.

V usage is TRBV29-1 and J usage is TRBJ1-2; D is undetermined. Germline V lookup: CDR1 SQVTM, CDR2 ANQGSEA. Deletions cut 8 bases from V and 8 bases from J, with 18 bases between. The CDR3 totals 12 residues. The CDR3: CSSSISGEGYTF. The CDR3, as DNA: TGCAGCAGTTCGATAAGCGGGGAGGGCTACACCTTC. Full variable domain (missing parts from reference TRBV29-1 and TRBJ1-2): SAVISQKPSRDICQRGTSLTIQCQVDSQVTMMFWYRQQPGQSLTLIATANQGSEATYESGFVIDKFPISRPNLTFSTLTVSNMSPEDSSIYLCSSSISGEGYTFGSGTRLTVV.

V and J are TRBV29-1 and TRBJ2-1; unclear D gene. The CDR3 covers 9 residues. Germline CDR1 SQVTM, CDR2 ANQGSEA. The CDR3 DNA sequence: TGCAGGTCTGTTTATGAGCAGTTCTTC. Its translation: CRSVYEQFF.

The CDR3 loop is CASSHGGQGYGYTF. CDR3 bases: TGTGCCAGCAGCCATGGAGGGCAGGGCTATGGCTACACCTTC. J is TRBJ1-2 and V is TRBV4-2; D may be TRBD1 (5 bases). V was trimmed by 3 bases and J by 4 bases, leaving 12 bases between them. CDR1 and CDR2 (germline): LGHNA, YNFKEQ. This CDR3 spans 14 amino acids.

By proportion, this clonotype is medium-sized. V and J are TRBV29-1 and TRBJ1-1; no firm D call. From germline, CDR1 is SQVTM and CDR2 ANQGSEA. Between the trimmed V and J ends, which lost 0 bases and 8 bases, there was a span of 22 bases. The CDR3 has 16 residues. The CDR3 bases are TGCAGCGTTGAAGAACGAAATCAACAAGACCTACCGGAAGCTTTCTTT. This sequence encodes CSVEERNQQDLPEAFF.

This chain's CDR3 is CSASAVGAGDTQYF. The CDR3 region has the DNA TGCAGTGCTAGCGCCGTCGGGGCGGGAGATACGCAGTATTTT. This chain uses TRBV20-1 with TRBJ2-3; D assignment may be TRBD1 or TRBD2 (5 bases each). The CDR3 sequence is 14 residues long. Trimming stripped 3 bases from V and 5 bases from J, with 15 bases between. CDR1 and CDR2 from the germline V gene are DFQATT and SNEGSKA (reference sequence).

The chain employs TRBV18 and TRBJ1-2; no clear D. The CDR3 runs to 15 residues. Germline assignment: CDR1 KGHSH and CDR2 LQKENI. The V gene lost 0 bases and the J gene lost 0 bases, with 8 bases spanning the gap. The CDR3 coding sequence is TGTGCCAGCTCACCACCGTCGGCAGCTAACTATGGCTACACCTTC. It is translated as CASSPPSAANYGYTF.

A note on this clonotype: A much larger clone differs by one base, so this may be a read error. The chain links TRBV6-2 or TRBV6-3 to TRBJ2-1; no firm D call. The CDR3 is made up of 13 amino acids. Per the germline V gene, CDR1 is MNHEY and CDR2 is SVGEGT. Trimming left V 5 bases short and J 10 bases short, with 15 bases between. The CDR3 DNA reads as TGTGCCAGCAGTCTGGAGATGAGGTACGAGCAGTTCTTC. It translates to CASSLEMRYEQFF.

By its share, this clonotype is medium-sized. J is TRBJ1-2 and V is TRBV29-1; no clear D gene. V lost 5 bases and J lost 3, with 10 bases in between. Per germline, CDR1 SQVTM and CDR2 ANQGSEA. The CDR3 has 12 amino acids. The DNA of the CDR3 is TGCAGCGTTTCCTCGGCCGACTATGGCTACACCTTC. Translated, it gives CSVSSADYGYTF.

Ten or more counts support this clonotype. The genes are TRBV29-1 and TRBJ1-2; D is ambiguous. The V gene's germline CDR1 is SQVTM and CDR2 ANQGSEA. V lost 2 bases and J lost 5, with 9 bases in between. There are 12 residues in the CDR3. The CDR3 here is CSVESSGYGYTF. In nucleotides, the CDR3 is TGCAGCGTTGAATCGTCTGGTTATGGCTACACCTTC.

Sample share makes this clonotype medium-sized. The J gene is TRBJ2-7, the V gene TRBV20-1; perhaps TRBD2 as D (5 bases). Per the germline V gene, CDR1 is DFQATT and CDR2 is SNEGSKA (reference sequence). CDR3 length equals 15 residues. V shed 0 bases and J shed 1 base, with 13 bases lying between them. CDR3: CSARDQRGLSYEQYF. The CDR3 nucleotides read TGCAGTGCTAGAGATCAACGAGGGTTATCCTACGAGCAGTACTTC.

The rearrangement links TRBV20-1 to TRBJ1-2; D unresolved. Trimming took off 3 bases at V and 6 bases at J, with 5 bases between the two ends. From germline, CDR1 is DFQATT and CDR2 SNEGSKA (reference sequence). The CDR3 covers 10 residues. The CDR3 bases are TGCAGTGCTAGGCCCGATGGCTACACCTTC. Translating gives CSARPDGYTF.

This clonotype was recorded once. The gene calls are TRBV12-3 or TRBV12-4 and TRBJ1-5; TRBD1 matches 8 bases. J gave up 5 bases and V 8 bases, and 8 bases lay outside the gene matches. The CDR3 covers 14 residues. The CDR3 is CASVGQQGDQPQHF. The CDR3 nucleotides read TGTGCCAGCGTTGGACAACAGGGGGATCAGCCCCAGCATTTT.

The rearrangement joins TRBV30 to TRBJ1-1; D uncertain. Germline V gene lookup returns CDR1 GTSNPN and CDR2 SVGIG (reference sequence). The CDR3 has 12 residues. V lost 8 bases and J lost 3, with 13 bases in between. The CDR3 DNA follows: TGTGCCATGGAGGGCAAGCACACTGAAGCTTTCTTT. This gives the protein CAMEGKHTEAFF.